This TCR beta chain was observed in a study of cytomegalovirus exposure and HLA in healthy donors. As to this clone: As yet, its antigen is unknown.

The PCR contained 60 Vbeta and 13 Jbeta primers. TCRdb's copy holds only in-frame clones and misses some; the assay was immunoSEQ multiplex PCR. This sample carries 150,000 to 190,000 clones, less than 85% of them seen once, and the ten largest clones take 6.6%. Study findings and constraints: Most CMV-associated TCR beta chains appeared HLA-restricted in a later analysis.

The sequencing input was PBMCs. This TCR came from a woman between 50 and 59 years old in good health and CMV-seropositive.

As DNA, the CDR3 is TGTGCCAGCAGTCGCCCGTGGGGCGACGGAAACACCATATATTTT. This translates into CASSRPWGDGNTIYF. This chain links TRBV6-1 with TRBJ1-3, with D perhaps matching TRBD1 (5 bases). CDR3 length equals 15 residues. Trimming removed 5 bases from V and 4 bases from J, with 15 bases in between. CDR1 is MNHNS and CDR2 is SASEGT in the germline V gene.